This T cell receptor beta chain comes out of a study of graft-versus-host responses after intestinal transplantation. This CDR3 is built from 15 residues. Germline V lookup: CDR1 MNHNS, CDR2 SASEGT. V lost 7 bases and J lost 6; bases outside the gene matches: 9. Repertoires were generated with immunoSEQ multiplex PCR, while TCRdb's copy carries only in-frame clones and drops some. Of about 13,000 clones listed, just under 75% were seen once; the top ten hold roughly 7%. The authors processed graft tissue to release intraepithelial and lamina propria lymphocytes. This chain connects TRBV6-1 to TRBJ2-7; the match to TRBD2 covers 13 bases. This TCR derives from a human patient who received an intestinal transplant, so some T cells may come from the graft donor. The specimen was ileum tissue, collected 16 days after intestinal transplant. The CDR3, as DNA: TGTGCCAGCAACGTACTAGCGGGAGGGCTTATCGAGCAGTACTTC. Protein product: CASNVLAGGLIEQYF.